The 18 T cell receptor beta chains below were found in one sample sequenced in a study of cytomegalovirus exposure and HLA in healthy donors. The table came from immunoSEQ multiplex PCR; TCRdb's copy has only in-frame clones and leaves some out. The table includes around 150,000 clones, 88% detected once. The specimen sequenced was PBMCs. The receptors were sampled from a man younger than 35 in good health and CMV-seronegative.

This clone was counted at least ten times. V usage is TRBV6-1 and J usage is TRBJ2-1; 8 positions agree with TRBD2. The CDR3 has 15 residues. The V segment lost 0 bases and the J segment 2 bases; nucleotides outside the gene matches: 0. Germline-derived CDR1 and CDR2 are MNHNS and SASEGT. The DNA for the CDR3 is TGTGCCAGCAGTGAAGCAGCGGGGGCCTACAATGAGCAGTTCTTC. Translating it yields CASSEAAGAYNEQFF.

The chain employs TRBV5-8 and TRBJ2-7; D is possibly TRBD1 (5 bases). Trimming shortened V by 5 bases and J by 0 bases, and 12 bases separated the two germline ends. The CDR3 contains 14 residues. Germline CDR1 reads SGHTS; CDR2 reads YDEGEE. The CDR3 nucleotides are TGTGCCAGCAGTTTACTGGACAACTCCTACGAGCAGTACGTC. This gives the protein CASSLLDNSYEQYV.

The rearrangement links TRBV5-1 to TRBJ2-1; D is perhaps TRBD2 (5 bases). This CDR3 is 16 amino acids long. Between the trimmed V and J ends, which lost 0 bases and 7 bases, there was a span of 17 bases. CDR1 is SGHRS, CDR2 YFSETQ, per germline. The CDR3 nucleotides read TGCGCCAGCAGCTTGGGAGGGCGCCCCCTGAGAAATGAGCAGTTCTTC. Protein: CASSLGGRPLRNEQFF. The full variable domain, completed using reference TRBV5-1 and TRBJ2-1, is KAGVTQTPRYLIKTRGQQVTLSCSPISGHRSVSWYQQTPGQGLQFLFEYFSETQRNKGNFPGRFSGRQFSNSRSEMNVSTLELGDSALYLCASSLGGRPLRNEQFFGPGTRLTVL.

The chain joins TRBV7-2 to TRBJ2-6; the match to TRBD1 covers 12 bases. Per germline, CDR1 SGHTA and CDR2 FQGNSA. The CDR3 length is 18 residues. V was clipped by 5 bases and J by 3 bases; unmatched bases: 8. The CDR3 reads CASSTGQGAFRGANVLTF. The CDR3, as DNA: TGTGCCAGCAGCACGGGACAGGGGGCATTTCGTGGGGCCAACGTCCTGACTTTC.

As DNA, the CDR3 is TGTGCCAGCAGCTTAGATTCCATCTATGGCTACACCTTC. This sequence encodes CASSLDSIYGYTF. The chain is built from TRBV7-8 and TRBJ1-2; D is ambiguous. The germline V and J ends were trimmed by 1 base and 4 bases, with 7 bases remaining between them. The CDR3 is 13 residues long. CDR1 and CDR2 (germline): SGHVS, FQNEAQ.

CDR3 coding DNA: TGTGCCAGCAGTTTTCCGGGATTCAGGGAGCTGTTTTTT. This gives the protein CASSFPGFRELFF. This chain joins TRBV6-5 and TRBJ2-2; weak D call: TRBD2 (5 bases). This CDR3 is 13 amino acids long. V lost 4 bases and J lost 9, with 12 bases in between. Looked up from germline, CDR1 is MNHEY and CDR2 is SVGAGI.

The V call is TRBV5-1, the J call TRBJ2-2; the match to TRBD1 covers 9 bases. Germline V lookup: CDR1 SGHRS, CDR2 YFSETQ. The CDR3 consists of 16 residues. V trimming: 6 bases; J trimming: 1 base; junction bases outside the gene matches: 7. DNA of the CDR3: TGCGCCAGCACCTTAATGGACAGGGGGAACACCGGGGAGCTGTTTTTT. Encoded protein: CASTLMDRGNTGELFF.

This chain uses TRBV19 with TRBJ2-7; 7 nucleotides agree with TRBD1. Germline trimming cut 6 bases from V and 9 bases from J; bases unmatched to any gene: 14. The CDR3 contains 14 residues. Germline CDR1 reads LNHDA; CDR2 reads SQIVND (reference sequence). Here the CDR3 reads CASSATTGASGQYF. As DNA, the CDR3 is TGTGCCAGTAGCGCTACTACAGGGGCGAGCGGGCAGTACTTC.

The gene calls are TRBV12-5 and TRBJ1-2; D is ambiguous. The CDR3 is made up of 13 amino acids. Trimming removed 3 bases at V and 6 bases at J, with 11 bases between. From germline, CDR1 is LGHNT and CDR2 FRNRAP. CDR3 sequence: CASGFGLFHGYTF. The CDR3 DNA reads as TGTGCTAGTGGTTTCGGACTGTTCCATGGCTACACCTTC.

In DNA form, the CDR3 reads TGTGCCAGTAGTATACAAGGGGCCGGGGAGACCCAGTACTTC. This encodes CASSIQGAGETQYF. This chain uses TRBV19 with TRBJ2-5; D perhaps matches TRBD1 (5 bases). The V and J ends lost 2 bases and 5 bases respectively, with 12 bases between them. The germline V gene has CDR1 LNHDA and CDR2 SQIVND (reference sequence). The CDR3 runs 14 residues.

A single count supports this clone. The chain uses TRBV6-1 and TRBJ1-4, with TRBD1 matching 9 bases. The germline V gene has CDR1 MNHNS and CDR2 SASEGT. This CDR3 is 16 amino acids long. V was pared by 1 base and J by 8 bases, with 8 bases of the junction left unmatched. CDR3 protein: CASSEEIGTGNEKLFF. The DNA for the CDR3 is TGTGCCAGCAGTGAAGAGATAGGGACAGGGAACGAAAAACTGTTTTTT.

This rearrangement joins TRBV5-1 to TRBJ1-4; a weak D match, TRBD1 (6 bases). Trimming stripped 4 bases from V and 0 bases from J, with 16 bases between. CDR1 is SGHRS and CDR2 is YFSETQ in the germline V gene. The CDR3 runs to 17 residues. The chain's CDR3 is CASSANGQISTNEKLFF. CDR3 DNA: TGCGCCAGCAGCGCGAACGGACAGATCTCAACTAATGAAAAACTGTTTTTT.

This clone was found a few times. The chain has TRBV6-1 and TRBJ1-5; maybe TRBD1 (5 bases). Germline V lookup: CDR1 MNHNS, CDR2 SASEGT. The CDR3 covers 17 residues. V shed 4 bases and J shed 6 bases, with 22 bases lying between them. The CDR3 loop is CASSGMVGSTRGQPQHF. CDR3 in DNA: TGTGCCAGCAGTGGAATGGTCGGCTCAACAAGGGGTCAGCCCCAGCATTTT.

CDR3: CASSLAQGINNEQFF. CDR3 in DNA: TGTGCCAGCAGCTTAGCGCAGGGAATCAACAATGAGCAGTTCTTC. This chain connects TRBV7-9 to TRBJ2-1, with a tentative D call TRBD1 (5 bases). Germline values: CDR1 SEHNR, CDR2 FQNEAQ (reference sequence). This CDR3 region has 15 residues. The germline V and J ends were trimmed by 0 bases and 5 bases, with 11 bases remaining between them.

The rearrangement links TRBV6-1 to TRBJ1-5; D not certain. Between the trimmed V and J ends, which lost 1 base and 11 bases, there was a span of 21 bases. CDR3 length: 16 amino acids. Germline values: CDR1 MNHNS, CDR2 SASEGT. The CDR3 spells CASSEGSGFLFRTQHF. As DNA, the CDR3 is TGTGCCAGCAGTGAAGGGTCGGGGTTCCTTTTCCGCACCCAGCATTTT.

The chain couples TRBV15 to TRBJ1-2; D call uncertain. Germline CDR1 reads LNHNV; CDR2 reads YYDKDF (reference sequence). The CDR3 length is 13 residues. Trimming removed 1 base at V and 8 bases at J, with 11 bases between. This CDR3 is CATSRGDIRGYTF. CDR3 bases: TGTGCCACCAGCAGAGGCGATATACGAGGCTACACCTTC.

This chain joins TRBV2 and TRBJ2-4; 8 bases align to TRBD1. The CDR3 sequence is 15 residues long. With 0 bases clipped from V and 8 bases from J, the junction kept 6 bases outside the gene matches. Germline V gives CDR1 SNHLY, CDR2 FYNNEI. The CDR3 loop reads CASSEAPTGVHIQYF. CDR3 in DNA: TGTGCCAGCAGTGAAGCTCCGACAGGGGTACACATTCAGTACTTC.

The V call is TRBV5-1, the J call TRBJ1-3; D is perhaps TRBD1 (5 bases). The CDR3 extends over 15 amino acids. The V gene's germline CDR1 is SGHRS and CDR2 YFSETQ. Trimming pared 2 bases from V and 7 bases from J, leaving 16 bases between. CDR3 region: CASSLTPTVGNTIYF. Written as DNA, the CDR3 is TGCGCCAGCAGCTTAACCCCGACAGTGGGGAACACCATATATTTT. Combining the CDR3 with reference TRBV5-1 and TRBJ1-3 gives the whole variable domain KAGVTQTPRYLIKTRGQQVTLSCSPISGHRSVSWYQQTPGQGLQFLFEYFSETQRNKGNFPGRFSGRQFSNSRSEMNVSTLELGDSALYLCASSLTPTVGNTIYFGEGSWLTVV.